The present T cell receptor beta chain was sequenced within a study of T-cell memory formation after mild COVID-19. This clonotype was found a few times. The antigen remains unidentified. The study, taken as a whole, reports: Prior to infection, memory already included some responding clones, suggesting cross-reactive memory joined. CD4+ bias marked clones expanding day 15 to 37, unlike balanced contracting clones.

From 5'RACE with constant-segment primers came TCR alpha and TCR beta cDNA libraries that carried sample barcodes and UMIs. MiXCR was run by TCRdb on the 5' RACE reads, yielding one entry per CDR3 protein. The table shows roughly 450,000 distinct CDR3 sequences, with roughly 18% occurring only once. This clonotype was obtained from an adult woman who had mild COVID-19 (a few samples of this study predate the infection). Cell type and time point are not known. Sequences were obtained from PBMCs or a T cell subset sorted from them (not recorded which).

CDR3 sequence reads: CASSYLTGINQPQHF. The CDR3 bases are TGTGCCAGCAGCTATTTGACAGGGATAAATCAGCCCCAGCATTTT. V usage is TRBV7-8 and J usage is TRBJ1-5, with 7 bases fitting TRBD1. The V segment lost 4 bases and the J segment 4 bases; nucleotides outside the gene matches: 7. Looked up from germline, CDR1 is SGHVS and CDR2 is FQNEAQ. The CDR3 totals 15 residues.